These T cell receptor beta chains were read from a single sample in a study of cytomegalovirus exposure and HLA in healthy donors. Measured with immunoSEQ multiplex PCR; TCRdb has only the in-frame clones, and not every one. This sample carries about 100,000 clones, around 82% of them seen once, and the ten largest clones take just over 0.75%. Source material: PBMCs. The receptors stem from a woman aged 55-69 years in good health and CMV-seronegative. The CDR3 runs from the conserved cysteine through the conserved F or W. The order of the fields is clone size, D gene, J gene, V gene, CDR3 protein, CDR3 DNA. The D gene is left open where the match is weak. Only some rows state a clone size, as once, few, many or a class for expanded clones.

clone_size: -; d_call: TRBD1; j_call: TRBJ2-4; v_call: TRBV15; cdr3_aa: CATSRAGQGNIQYF; cdr3_nt: TGTGCCACCAGCAGAGCCGGACAGGGAAACATTCAGTACTTC
clone_size: few; d_call: -; j_call: TRBJ1-4; v_call: TRBV4-1; cdr3_aa: CASSQDLGGRASNEKLFF; cdr3_nt: TGCGCCAGCAGCCAAGATTTGGGCGGCAGGGCATCTAATGAAAAACTGTTTTTT
clone_size: -; d_call: -; j_call: TRBJ2-7; v_call: TRBV6-1; cdr3_aa: CASSPRGLLSEQYF; cdr3_nt: TGTGCCAGCAGCCCCCGGGGGTTACTATCCGAGCAGTACTTC
clone_size: -; d_call: TRBD1; j_call: TRBJ2-1; v_call: TRBV7-2; cdr3_aa: CASSFGTGGYEQFF; cdr3_nt: TGTGCCAGCAGCTTCGGGACAGGGGGCTATGAGCAGTTCTTC
clone_size: -; d_call: -; j_call: TRBJ2-2; v_call: TRBV7-6; cdr3_aa: CASSLLSGELFF; cdr3_nt: TGTGCCAGCAGCTTATTATCCGGGGAGCTGTTTTTT
clone_size: -; d_call: -; j_call: TRBJ1-5; v_call: TRBV4-3; cdr3_aa: CASSNEPGNQPQHF; cdr3_nt: TGCGCCAGCAGCAATGAACCGGGCAATCAGCCCCAGCATTTT
clone_size: -; d_call: -; j_call: TRBJ1-4; v_call: TRBV6-5; cdr3_aa: CASTTLVRGNEKLFF; cdr3_nt: TGTGCCAGCACCACCCTTGTAAGGGGTAATGAAAAACTGTTTTTT
clone_size: once; d_call: -; j_call: TRBJ1-2; v_call: TRBV7-2; cdr3_aa: CASSRQGGITNYGYTF; cdr3_nt: TGTGCCAGCAGCCGTCAGGGTGGGATCACTAACTATGGCTACACCTTC
clone_size: -; d_call: -; j_call: TRBJ2-1; v_call: TRBV11-3; cdr3_aa: CASSLEASNLYNEQFF; cdr3_nt: TGTGCCAGCAGCTTAGAAGCTAGCAACCTTTACAATGAGCAGTTCTTC
clone_size: -; d_call: TRBD1; j_call: TRBJ1-1; v_call: TRBV4-1; cdr3_aa: CASSQEWAGGMNTEAFF; cdr3_nt: TGCGCCAGCAGCCAAGAGTGGGCAGGGGGAATGAACACTGAAGCTTTCTTT
clone_size: -; d_call: -; j_call: TRBJ1-1; v_call: TRBV25-1; cdr3_aa: CATRGGTEAFF; cdr3_nt: TGTGCCACCCGCGGGGGGACTGAAGCTTTCTTT
clone_size: -; d_call: -; j_call: TRBJ1-4; v_call: TRBV10-3; cdr3_aa: CAISESGGKGEKLFF; cdr3_nt: TGTGCCATCAGTGAGTCGGGAGGGAAGGGCGAAAAACTGTTTTTT
clone_size: -; d_call: TRBD1; j_call: TRBJ1-2; v_call: TRBV5-6; cdr3_aa: CASSLGWDRVTVMGYTF; cdr3_nt: TGTGCCAGCAGCTTGGGATGGGACAGGGTGACTGTCATGGGCTACACCTTC
clone_size: -; d_call: -; j_call: TRBJ2-5; v_call: TRBV27; cdr3_aa: CASSLGTGGETQYF; cdr3_nt: TGTGCCAGCAGTTTAGGAACCGGCGGAGAGACCCAGTACTTC
clone_size: -; d_call: TRBD2; j_call: TRBJ2-3; v_call: TRBV5-1; cdr3_aa: CASSLAAGGPTDTQYF; cdr3_nt: TGCGCCAGCAGCTTGGCGGCGGGAGGGCCCACAGATACGCAGTATTTT
clone_size: few; d_call: TRBD2; j_call: TRBJ2-1; v_call: TRBV11-3; cdr3_aa: CASSFSGSPNEQFF; cdr3_nt: TGTGCCAGCAGCTTTAGCGGGTCCCCCAATGAGCAGTTCTTC
clone_size: once; d_call: TRBD2; j_call: TRBJ2-7; v_call: TRBV7-8; cdr3_aa: CASSLALSTSGPEGNEQYF; cdr3_nt: TGTGCCAGCAGCTTAGCGCTAAGTACTAGCGGCCCCGAAGGGAACGAGCAGTACTTC
clone_size: -; d_call: -; j_call: TRBJ1-2; v_call: TRBV5-4; cdr3_aa: CASSTRGNDYGYTF; cdr3_nt: TGTGCCAGCAGTACCAGGGGTAATGACTATGGCTACACCTTC
clone_size: -; d_call: -; j_call: TRBJ2-1; v_call: TRBV28; cdr3_aa: CASSPTPGLVSYNEQFF; cdr3_nt: TGTGCCAGCAGTCCGACGCCGGGACTGGTCTCCTACAATGAGCAGTTCTTC
clone_size: once; d_call: TRBD1; j_call: TRBJ1-4; v_call: TRBV4-3; cdr3_aa: CASSQDSGTGYEKLFF; cdr3_nt: TGCGCCAGCAGCCAAGATTCCGGGACAGGGTATGAAAAACTGTTTTTT
clone_size: -; d_call: -; j_call: TRBJ2-2; v_call: TRBV4-1; cdr3_aa: CASSQDRGPNTGELFF; cdr3_nt: TGCGCCAGCAGCCAAGATCGAGGGCCGAACACCGGGGAGCTGTTTTTT
clone_size: -; d_call: -; j_call: TRBJ1-3; v_call: TRBV5-1; cdr3_aa: CASSLGSTSGNTIYF; cdr3_nt: TGCGCCAGCAGCTTGGGCAGTACCTCTGGAAACACCATATATTTT
clone_size: -; d_call: TRBD1; j_call: TRBJ1-5; v_call: TRBV10-1; cdr3_aa: CAMNPQELQGAGQPQHF; cdr3_nt: TGCGCCATGAATCCCCAAGAGTTACAGGGGGCAGGGCAGCCCCAGCATTTT
clone_size: -; d_call: TRBD2; j_call: TRBJ2-3; v_call: TRBV18; cdr3_aa: CASSPAGGDTQYF; cdr3_nt: TGTGCCAGCTCACCTGCCGGGGGGGATACGCAGTATTTT
clone_size: -; d_call: -; j_call: TRBJ1-6; v_call: TRBV7-2; cdr3_aa: CASSLRRYNSPLHF; cdr3_nt: TGTGCCAGCAGCCTTCGTAGATATAATTCACCCCTCCACTTT
clone_size: few; d_call: -; j_call: TRBJ1-1; v_call: TRBV14; cdr3_aa: CASIGSGGLNTEAFF; cdr3_nt: TGTGCCAGTATTGGCTCGGGGGGGCTGAACACTGAAGCTTTCTTT
clone_size: -; d_call: TRBD1; j_call: TRBJ1-2; v_call: TRBV27; cdr3_aa: CASSSTGGSYGYTF; cdr3_nt: TGTGCCAGCAGTTCTACAGGGGGCAGCTATGGCTACACCTTC
clone_size: -; d_call: TRBD2; j_call: TRBJ2-5; v_call: TRBV2; cdr3_aa: CASSVISLAGGPGETQYF; cdr3_nt: TGTGCCAGCAGCGTCATCTCACTAGCGGGGGGGCCGGGGGAGACCCAGTACTTC
clone_size: -; d_call: -; j_call: TRBJ2-5; v_call: TRBV2; cdr3_aa: CASSQDLQETQYF; cdr3_nt: TGTGCCAGCAGCCAAGACTTACAAGAGACCCAGTACTTC